The 17 T cell receptor beta chains in this list originate from one sample, sequenced in a study of kidney transplant recipient with SARS-CoV-2 infection. TCRdb processed the reads anew with MiXCR; each CDR3 protein has one entry. The data show about 240,000 distinct CDR3 sequences, roughly 26% seen once. This specimen was a blood sample, taken at baseline and on day 111 from a kidney transplant recipient. The receptors originated from a male patient aged 25-45 years who had COVID-19 and was a kidney transplant recipient. The graft donor may have given rise to some T cells.

The table lists this clonotype with many counts. The V call is TRBV10-2, the J call TRBJ1-2; D gene uncertain. The CDR3 extends over 17 amino acids. From germline, CDR1 is WSHSY and CDR2 SAAADI. Trimming took 3 bases from V and 4 from J, leaving 21 bases between them. CDR3 nucleotide sequence: TGCGCCAGCAGTGACGCCCGCACTTCTAGAAAGACCTATGGCTACACCTTC. Its protein product is CASSDARTSRKTYGYTF.

On this clonotype: A read error may explain this, as a much larger clone is one base away. The chain carries TRBV3-1 and TRBJ1-1; no clear D gene. Trimming pared 5 bases from V and 7 bases from J, leaving 26 bases between. Germline CDR1 is LGHDT and CDR2 is YNNKEL (reference sequence). The CDR3 is 17 amino acids. The CDR3 loop is CASSAFCPISIRIEAFF. DNA for the CDR3: TGTGCCAGCAGCGCCTTTTGTCCCATTTCAATTCGCATTGAAGCTTTCTTT.

The chain employs TRBV12-3 or TRBV12-4 and TRBJ2-5; 7 bases are a match to TRBD1. The CDR3 is 15 residues long. V gave up 6 bases and J gave up 3 bases; unmatched junction bases: 10. CDR3 amino acids: CASSPFRDREETQYF. DNA for the CDR3: TGTGCCAGCAGCCCCTTCCGGGACAGAGAAGAGACCCAGTACTTC.

This clonotype occurred many times. V is TRBV27 and J is TRBJ1-1; D is possibly TRBD1 (5 bases). With 4 bases removed from V and 3 bases from J, the gap between germline ends came to 9 bases. Per the germline V gene, CDR1 is MNHEY and CDR2 is SMNVEV (reference sequence). The CDR3 is made up of 13 amino acids. Here the CDR3 reads CASSWGGDTEAFF. The CDR3 coding sequence is TGTGCCAGCAGTTGGGGAGGGGACACTGAAGCTTTCTTT.

This clonotype was detected ten times or more. This rearrangement joins TRBV27 to TRBJ2-5; 7 positions agree with TRBD1. V lost 2 bases to trimming and J lost 1 base; unmatched junction nucleotides: 1. The germline V gene has CDR1 MNHEY and CDR2 SMNVEV (reference sequence). The CDR3 consists of 14 residues. The CDR3 is CASSLRDSQETQYF. The CDR3 DNA reads TGTGCCAGCAGTTTAAGGGACAGCCAAGAGACCCAGTACTTC.

A remark on this clonotype: Just one base apart from a much larger clone, this may be a read error. This CDR3 reads CASGDSSGNTIYF. The CDR3 DNA sequence: TGTGCCAGCGGTGACAGCTCTGGAAACACCATATATTTT. The chain combines TRBV9 with TRBJ1-3; weak D call: TRBD1 (5 bases). CDR3 length: 13 amino acids. Trimming took off 7 bases at V and 0 bases at J, with 8 bases between the two ends. Germline values: CDR1 SGDLS, CDR2 YYNGEE.

This clonotype was detected ten times or more. The chain carries TRBV5-1 and TRBJ2-7; tentatively, D is TRBD2 (6 bases). CDR1 SGHRS and CDR2 YFSETQ come from the germline V gene. The CDR3 is made up of 16 amino acids. V lost 0 bases, J lost 1 base, and 14 bases lay in between. The CDR3 nucleotides are TGCGCCAGCAGCTTGGTTAGCGGAGGTGGATCCTACGAGCAGTACTTC. Its translation: CASSLVSGGGSYEQYF.

This clonotype was counted ten times or more. The V gene is TRBV6-5, the J gene TRBJ1-6; 8 nucleotides match TRBD1. The V gene end was trimmed by 6 bases and the J gene end by 7 bases; junction bases not matched to a gene: 11. The germline V gene has CDR1 MNHEY and CDR2 SVGAGI. The CDR3 covers 16 residues. The CDR3, as DNA: TGTGCCAGCAGCCCACAGGGGGGCTTGAGGAATTCACCCCTCCACTTT. It yields the protein CASSPQGGLRNSPLHF.

This clonotype was recorded at least ten times. The chain is built from TRBV3-1 and TRBJ2-6, with unresolved D. The V gene's germline CDR1 is LGHDT and CDR2 YNNKEL (reference sequence). Trimming took 1 base from V and 4 from J, leaving 8 bases between them. There are 15 residues in the CDR3. CDR3 DNA sequence: TGTGCCAGCAGCCAAGGGCCCTCGGGGGCCAACGTCCTGACTTTC. Protein: CASSQGPSGANVLTF. Using reference TRBV3-1 and TRBJ2-6 for the parts outside the CDR3, the full variable domain is DTAVSQTPKYLVTQMGNDKSIKCEQNLGHDTMYWYKQDSKKFLKIMFSYNNKELIINETVPNRFSPKSPDKAHLNLHINSLELGDSAVYFCASSQGPSGANVLTFGAGSRLTVL.

This clonotype was detected ten times or more. This rearrangement joins TRBV6-2 or TRBV6-3 to TRBJ2-1; 7 bases align to TRBD2. The CDR3 runs 15 residues. Germline V gene sequence: CDR1 MNHEY, CDR2 SVGEGT. Trimming at V came to 6 bases and at J to 9 bases, leaving 14 bases not matched to a gene. The CDR3 sequence is CASSSRTRRVPEQFF. The CDR3 bases are TGTGCCAGCAGCTCCCGGACTAGAAGGGTTCCTGAGCAGTTCTTC.

Of note for this clonotype: Just one base apart from a much larger clone, this may be a read error. The gene calls are TRBV3-2 and TRBJ2-5. TRBV3-2 is an annotated pseudogene. This CDR3 is built from 14 residues. This chain's CDR3 is CASSPVMQATEPYF. The CDR3 DNA reads as TGTGCCAGCAGCCCCGTCATGCAGGCCACCGAGCCGTACTTC.

This clonotype was counted many times. The J gene is TRBJ1-4, the V gene TRBV4-2; a weak D match, TRBD1 (5 bases). Germline V gene sequence: CDR1 LGHNA, CDR2 YNFKEQ. The CDR3 has 15 amino acids. Trimming stripped 1 base from V and 5 bases from J, with 11 bases between. DNA for the CDR3: TGTGCCAGCAGCCAAGGTGGGGCCGACAATGAAAAACTGTTTTTT. Residues: CASSQGGADNEKLFF.

This clonotype came up many times. The chain joins TRBV2 to TRBJ1-2; D unclear. Trimming took 4 bases from V and 8 from J, leaving 8 bases between them. This CDR3 has 11 residues. Germline loops: CDR1 SNHLY, CDR2 FYNNEI. CDR3 protein: CASSAVPGYTF. As DNA, the CDR3 is TGTGCCAGCAGTGCAGTTCCAGGCTACACCTTC.

This clonotype turned up a few times. V is TRBV19 and J is TRBJ2-1; TRBD2 matches at 8 bases. Germline loops: CDR1 LNHDA, CDR2 SQIVND (reference sequence). V was pared by 7 bases and J by 3 bases, with 11 bases of the junction left unmatched. The CDR3 runs to 16 residues. The CDR3 loop is CASTPPGRDGYNEQFF. CDR3 DNA sequence: TGTGCCAGTACCCCCCCCGGGAGGGATGGCTACAATGAGCAGTTCTTC.

Concerning this clonotype itself: It may be a read error: a sequence one base away is much more abundant. This rearrangement joins TRBV4-1 to TRBJ1-4; no definite D call. Per germline, CDR1 MGHRA and CDR2 YSYEKL. The CDR3 is made up of 13 amino acids. CDR3 sequence reads: CASSPRTNEKLLF. The CDR3 DNA reads TGCGCCAGCAGCCCCAGAACTAATGAAAAACTGCTTTTT.

The table lists this clonotype with many counts. V usage is TRBV5-4 and J usage is TRBJ1-4; possibly TRBD1 for D (6 bases). V lost 0 bases, J lost 12 bases, and 18 bases lay in between. CDR3 length: 15 amino acids. The V gene's germline CDR1 is SGHNT and CDR2 YYREEE (reference sequence). The CDR3 nucleotides read TGTGCCAGCAGCTTGGCTGGGACTGCCCCAGGGGAACTGTTTTTT. It translates to CASSLAGTAPGELFF.

This clonotype showed up many times. The rearrangement joins TRBV12-5 to TRBJ2-7; unclear D gene. Deletions cut 0 bases from V and 2 bases from J, with 11 bases between. The CDR3 is 15 amino acids. Germline CDR1 reads LGHNT; CDR2 reads FRNRAP. The CDR3 bases are TGTGCTAGTGGTTTGGTAGGCTCTAGTACCTACGAGCAGTACTTC. Translating gives CASGLVGSSTYEQYF.